The 12 T cell receptor beta chains listed next were all sequenced from one sample in a study of T-cell reconstitution after alpha-beta-depleted transplantation in children. This sample's TCRbeta library carried unique molecular identifier barcodes. TCRdb itself ran the PCR reads through MiXCR, one entry per CDR3 protein. The sample consists of 75,000 to 80,000 distinct CDR3 sequences, roughly 20% of them appearing once. Material: PBMCs, mostly from graft donor cells, obtained 360 days after TCRalphabeta/CD19-depleted stem cell transplant. The receptors were gathered from a male patient aged 2-9 years who had a stem cell transplant for acute lymphoblastic leukemia, so the T cells may come from the graft donor.

The table lists this clonotype with many counts. The gene calls are TRBV5-1 and TRBJ2-5; D might be TRBD1 or TRBD2, each matching 5 bases. The CDR3 is 15 residues long. Germline V CDR1 and CDR2: SGHRS, YFSETQ. V dropped 4 bases and J dropped 1 base, with 14 bases sitting between them. CDR3 in DNA: TGCGCCAGCAGCCTCCCAGAGGGGCTCCAAGAGACCCAGTACTTC. Encoded protein: CASSLPEGLQETQYF.

This clonotype showed up just a few times. The rearrangement joins TRBV25-1 to TRBJ2-4; D perhaps matches TRBD1 (6 bases). Germline V gene lookup returns CDR1 MGHDK and CDR2 SYGVNS. The V end lost 3 bases, the J end lost 0 bases, and 9 bases lay between the germline ends. The CDR3 spans 15 residues. CDR3 sequence reads: CASSDRGKAKNIQYF. CDR3 DNA: TGTGCCAGCAGTGACAGGGGCAAAGCCAAAAACATTCAGTACTTC.

The V call is TRBV10-3, the J call TRBJ2-7; 7 positions agree with TRBD1. The germline CDR1 and CDR2 sequences are ENHRY and SYGVKD. V shed 6 bases and J 3 bases; nucleotides not matched to a gene: 5. The length of the CDR3 is 13 residues. For the CDR3, the DNA is TGTGCCATCAGCGGGACAGCCCTCTACGAGCAGTACTTC. Amino acid sequence: CAISGTALYEQYF.

The chain recombines TRBV5-1 with TRBJ2-3; 9 positions match TRBD1. The CDR3 has 14 residues. Looked up from germline, CDR1 is SGHRS and CDR2 is YFSETQ. V was pared by 5 bases and J by 1 base, with 2 bases of the junction left unmatched. CDR3 region: CASSWTGGTDTQYF. The CDR3 bases are TGCGCCAGCAGTTGGACAGGGGGCACAGATACGCAGTATTTT.

The chain has TRBV5-5 and TRBJ2-1, with D possibly TRBD1 on 5 matching bases. The CDR3 sequence is 15 residues long. With 0 bases removed from V and 7 bases from J, the gap between germline ends came to 14 bases. Looked up from germline, CDR1 is SGHKS and CDR2 is YYEKEE (reference sequence). CDR3 in amino acids: CASSLVTGLINEQFF. In DNA, the CDR3 is TGTGCCAGCAGCTTGGTTACAGGTTTGATAAATGAGCAGTTCTTC. The full variable domain, completed using reference TRBV5-5 and TRBJ2-1, is DAGVTQSPTHLIKTRGQQVTLRCSPISGHKSVSWYQQVLGQGPQFIFQYYEKEERGRGNFPDRFSARQFPNYSSELNVNALLLGDSALYLCASSLVTGLINEQFFGPGTRLTVL.

This chain connects TRBV10-3 to TRBJ2-3, with D tentatively TRBD1 or TRBD2 (5 bases each). From germline, CDR1 is ENHRY and CDR2 SYGVKD. This CDR3 comprises 15 residues. Trimming stripped 3 bases from V and 2 bases from J, with 12 bases between. The CDR3 loop is CAISEPGPYTDTQYF. CDR3 DNA: TGTGCCATCAGTGAACCGGGGCCTTACACAGATACGCAGTATTTT.

The genes are TRBV7-2 and TRBJ2-3; D uncertain. Germline loops: CDR1 SGHTA, CDR2 FQGNSA. This CDR3 is built from 16 residues. The V gene lost 4 bases and the J gene lost 3 bases, with 17 bases spanning the gap. The CDR3 DNA sequence: TGTGCCAGCAGCTCCACTATCCATCGGCAAACAGATACGCAGTATTTT. Its translation: CASSSTIHRQTDTQYF.

The chain recombines TRBV21-1 with TRBJ2-5. TRBV21-1 is shown as a pseudogene. This CDR3 has 17 residues. The DNA for the CDR3 is TGTGCCAGCAGCAAAATCGCGAATAACCCAAAGACTGAGACCCAGTACTTC. Translating it yields CASSKIANNPKTETQYF.

This clonotype was counted only a few times. V gene TRBV10-3 combines with J gene TRBJ1-2; D might be TRBD1 (5 bases). V was pared by 3 bases and J by 8 bases, with 16 bases between. The CDR3 is 14 amino acids. The V gene's germline CDR1 is ENHRY and CDR2 SYGVKD. The CDR3 DNA follows: TGTGCCATCAGTGAAGAAGTGGGGCAGGACGGCTACACCTTC. It codes for CAISEEVGQDGYTF.

This clonotype has more than one count but fewer than ten. The chain recombines TRBV4-2 with TRBJ2-5; 8 bases line up with TRBD2. In germline, CDR1 is LGHNA, CDR2 YNFKEQ. V lost 2 bases and J lost 4; bases outside the gene matches: 3. The CDR3 is 14 amino acids. CDR3 DNA: TGTGCCAGCAGCCAACTAGCGGGTGGAGAGACCCAGTACTTC. As protein: CASSQLAGGETQYF.

About this clonotype itself: One end of the junction is discordant with germline, which a read error may explain. J is TRBJ2-3 and V is TRBV9; 8 positions agree with TRBD1. CDR1 and CDR2 from the germline V gene are SGDLS and YYNGEE. CDR3 length: 14 residues. CDR3 in amino acids: CASSAEFSGTGALF. CDR3 nucleotide sequence: TGTGCCAGCAGCGCGGAATTCTCCGGGACAGGAGCCCTTTTT.

To note about this clonotype: This likely comes from a read error, as the CDR3 has no conserved phenylalanine or tryptophan at its end. It is unclear where the CDR3 begins or ends on the DNA, so no DNA is shown, and the CDR3 is as TCRdb lists it. The rearrangement uses TRBV7-6 and TRBJ2-3; the listed D gene, TRBD2, was not tested against the DNA. The CDR3 length equals 12 residues, ends included. Germline V gene data show CDR1 as SGHVS and CDR2 as FNYEAQ. CDR3 loop: CASSRAPSGRWL.